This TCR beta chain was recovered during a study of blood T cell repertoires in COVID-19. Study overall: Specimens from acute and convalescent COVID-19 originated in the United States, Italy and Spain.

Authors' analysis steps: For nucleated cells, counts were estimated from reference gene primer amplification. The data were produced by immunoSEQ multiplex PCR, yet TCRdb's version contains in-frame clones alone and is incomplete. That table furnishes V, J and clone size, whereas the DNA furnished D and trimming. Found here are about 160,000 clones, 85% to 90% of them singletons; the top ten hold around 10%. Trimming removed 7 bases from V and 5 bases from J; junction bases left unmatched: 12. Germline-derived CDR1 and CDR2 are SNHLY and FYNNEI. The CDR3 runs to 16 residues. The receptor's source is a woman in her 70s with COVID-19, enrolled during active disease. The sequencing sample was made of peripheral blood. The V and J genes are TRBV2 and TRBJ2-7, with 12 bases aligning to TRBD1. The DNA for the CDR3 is TGTGCCAGCAATGCAGGCGGGACAGGGGGCTACCACGAGCAGTACTTC. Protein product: CASNAGGTGGYHEQYF.